Presented here are 23 T cell receptor beta chains from one specimen sequenced in a study of PD-1 blockade in classical Hodgkin lymphoma. Sequencing was performed with immunoSEQ multiplex PCR; in TCRdb, only in-frame clones are kept and a portion is missing. This table has 95,000 or so clones, over 80% appearing once. Relapse after autologous stem cell transplantation occurred in every patient, and brentuximab vedotin exposure varied. The material was peripheral blood mononuclear cells (PBMCs), obtained at baseline. The receptors here all came from a human donor with classical Hodgkin lymphoma.

The CDR3 loop reads CASSTYSNQPQHF. The CDR3 DNA sequence: TGTGCCAGCAGCACCTATAGCAATCAGCCCCAGCATTTT. The rearrangement links TRBV2 to TRBJ1-5; D uncertain. From germline, CDR1 is SNHLY and CDR2 FYNNEI. The V end lost 6 bases, the J end lost 0 bases, and 6 bases lay between the germline ends. The CDR3 runs 13 residues. The full variable domain, rest sourced from reference TRBV2 and TRBJ1-5, is EPEVTQTPSHQVTQMGQEVILRCVPISNHLYFYWYRQILGQKVEFLVSFYNNEISEKSEIFDDQFSVERPDGSNFTLKIRSTKLEDSAMYFCASSTYSNQPQHFGDGTRLSIL.

This chain links TRBV10-3 with TRBJ2-5; either TRBD1 or TRBD2 may fit D (5 bases each). The CDR3 spans 13 residues. Germline V gene sequence: CDR1 ENHRY, CDR2 SYGVKD. Between the trimmed V and J ends, which lost 6 bases and 2 bases, there was a span of 10 bases. In DNA form, the CDR3 reads TGTGCCATCAGATGGGACGGGCAAGAGACCCAGTACTTC. This gives the protein CAIRWDGQETQYF.

The chain carries TRBV19 and TRBJ2-2; 12 positions match TRBD2. CDR1 and CDR2 (germline): LNHDA, SQIVND (reference sequence). V shed 8 bases and J 5 bases; nucleotides not matched to a gene: 3. The CDR3 has 14 amino acids. CDR3 DNA: TGTGCCAGTGGGCTAGCGGGGGGGACCGGGGAGCTGTTTTTT. The encoded protein is CASGLAGGTGELFF.

CDR3 in amino acids: CASSLVQETQYF. Here the CDR3 DNA reads TGTGCCAGCAGCTTAGTCCAAGAGACCCAGTACTTC. The chain links TRBV7-2 to TRBJ2-5; D gene ambiguous. V was shortened by 1 base and J by 1 base, with 1 base between the two germline ends. The CDR3 is made up of 12 amino acids. Looked up from germline, CDR1 is SGHTA and CDR2 is FQGNSA.

The chain employs TRBV6-5 and TRBJ1-4; D unresolved. V shed 4 bases and J shed 8 bases, with 14 bases lying between them. The germline V gene encodes CDR1 MNHEY and CDR2 SVGAGI. This CDR3 contains 14 residues. The CDR3: CASSLRTVGEKLFF. The CDR3 DNA reads as TGTGCCAGCAGTTTACGGACCGTTGGGGAAAAACTGTTTTTT.

J is TRBJ1-5 and V is TRBV7-8; D unresolved. The CDR3 runs to 12 residues. Germline CDR1 SGHVS, CDR2 FQNEAQ. V was cut by 2 bases and J by 4 bases, with 3 bases left in between. The CDR3 sequence: CASSLQNQPQHF. Here the CDR3 DNA reads TGTGCCAGCAGCTTACAAAATCAGCCCCAGCATTTT.

This clone showed up just a few times. V gene TRBV2 combines with J gene TRBJ1-2; D is ambiguous. The CDR3 runs 14 residues. Germline V gene data show CDR1 as SNHLY and CDR2 as FYNNEI. The V end was cut by 6 bases, the J end by 2 bases, with 13 bases between. The CDR3 here is CASRMTPVNYGYTF. The CDR3, as DNA: TGTGCCAGCAGGATGACACCAGTAAACTATGGCTACACCTTC. The full variable domain, completed using reference TRBV2 and TRBJ1-2, is EPEVTQTPSHQVTQMGQEVILRCVPISNHLYFYWYRQILGQKVEFLVSFYNNEISEKSEIFDDQFSVERPDGSNFTLKIRSTKLEDSAMYFCASRMTPVNYGYTFGSGTRLTVV.

This rearrangement joins TRBV5-4 to TRBJ2-2, with a possible D match to TRBD1 (6 bases). The length of the CDR3 is 14 residues. Per germline, CDR1 SGHNT and CDR2 YYREEE (reference sequence). The V end was cut by 2 bases, the J end by 4 bases, with 9 bases between. The CDR3 sequence is CASSFRGSTGELFF. The CDR3 DNA reads as TGTGCCAGCAGCTTTAGGGGGTCCACCGGGGAGCTGTTTTTT.

The chain is built from TRBV5-1 and TRBJ2-7; D gene uncertain. CDR1 and CDR2 (germline): SGHRS, YFSETQ. Trimming shortened V by 0 bases and J by 7 bases, and 14 bases separated the two germline ends. The CDR3 consists of 14 residues. CDR3: CASSLGVQAREQYF. The CDR3 DNA is TGCGCCAGCAGCTTGGGTGTTCAGGCGCGGGAGCAGTACTTC.

V usage is TRBV5-1 and J usage is TRBJ2-2, with D unresolved. The CDR3 has 13 amino acids. The germline V and J ends were trimmed by 6 bases and 7 bases, with 13 bases remaining between them. The germline CDR1 and CDR2 sequences are SGHRS and YFSETQ. This CDR3 is CASTEPSHGELFF. The CDR3 nucleotides read TGCGCCAGCACAGAACCTAGTCACGGGGAGCTGTTTTTT.

This chain joins TRBV5-3 and TRBJ2-1; the D gene is possibly TRBD1 (8 bases). TRBV5-3 is filed as an ORF, its function uncertain. The CDR3 covers 18 residues. Trimming cost V 6 bases and J 5 bases, with 27 bases left between them. The CDR3 protein is CARTDRERGFTLHNEQFF. For the CDR3, the DNA is TGTGCCAGAACGGACAGGGAGCGGGGCTTTACTCTCCACAATGAGCAGTTCTTC.

This chain joins TRBV10-1 and TRBJ2-3, with D hard to call. The germline CDR1 and CDR2 sequences are WNHNN and SYGVQD (reference sequence). CDR3 size: 12 residues. V was trimmed by 5 bases and J by 2 bases, leaving 5 bases between them. This CDR3 is CASSSSTDTQYF. The DNA of the CDR3 is TGCGCCAGCAGTTCCTCCACAGATACGCAGTATTTT.

Here the CDR3 reads CASSVAAGDYYGYTF. In nucleotides, the CDR3 is TGTGCCAGCAGCGTAGCGGCAGGGGACTACTATGGCTACACCTTC. The rearrangement joins TRBV9 to TRBJ1-2, with D possibly being TRBD1 (6 bases). The CDR3 totals 15 residues. V gave up 0 bases and J gave up 3 bases, with 12 bases separating them. CDR1 is SGDLS and CDR2 is YYNGEE in the germline V gene. Complete variable domain (other parts from reference TRBV9 and TRBJ1-2): DSGVTQTPKHLITATGQRVTLRCSPRSGDLSVYWYQQSLDQGLQFLIQYYNGEERAKGNILERFSAQQFPDLHSELNLSSLELGDSALYFCASSVAAGDYYGYTFGSGTRLTVV.

This chain joins TRBV18 and TRBJ2-5; D gene unclear. The CDR3 contains 13 residues. The germline V gene has CDR1 KGHSH and CDR2 LQKENI. Trimming left V 3 bases short and J 5 bases short, with 10 bases between. The CDR3 bases are TGTGCCAGCTCACCTCAGTATTTGGAGACCCAGTACTTC. Encoded protein: CASSPQYLETQYF. Combining the CDR3 with reference TRBV18 and TRBJ2-5 gives the whole variable domain NAGVMQNPRHLVRRRGQEARLRCSPMKGHSHVYWYRQLPEEGLKFMVYLQKENIIDESGMPKERFSAEFPKEGPSILRIQQVVRGDSAAYFCASSPQYLETQYFGPGTRLLVL.

The V and J genes are TRBV7-9 and TRBJ2-2; 14 bases fit TRBD2. V gave up 10 bases and J gave up 3 bases; unmatched junction bases: 13. CDR3 length: 18 amino acids. CDR1 and CDR2 (germline): SEHNR, FQNEAQ (reference sequence). CDR3 sequence (DNA): TGTGCCACCGCTGGTCCGGGACTAGCGGGAGTAGACACCGGGGAGCTGTTTTTT. Translated, it gives CATAGPGLAGVDTGELFF. Full variable domain (rest looked up from reference TRBV7-9 and TRBJ2-2): DTGVSQNPRHKITKRGQNVTFRCDPISEHNRLYWYRQTLGQGPEFLTYFQNEAQLEKSRLLSDRFSAERPKGSFSTLEIQRTEQGDSAMYLCATAGPGLAGVDTGELFFGEGSRLTVL.

The chain employs TRBV10-3 and TRBJ1-1; no clear D. CDR1 is ENHRY, CDR2 SYGVKD, per germline. Trimming cost V 6 bases and J 4 bases, with 12 bases left between them. This CDR3 has 13 amino acids. In DNA form, the CDR3 reads TGTGCCATCAGCGATTCTTTGGGCACTGAAGCTTTCTTT. This sequence encodes CAISDSLGTEAFF.

The chain is built from TRBV5-1 and TRBJ2-5, with TRBD2 as a possible D gene (5 bases). CDR3 length: 16 amino acids. Germline values: CDR1 SGHRS, CDR2 YFSETQ. V was shortened by 0 bases and J by 0 bases, with 12 bases between the two germline ends. The CDR3 sequence is CASSLVAGHYQETQYF. The DNA for the CDR3 is TGCGCCAGCAGCTTGGTTGCGGGTCATTACCAAGAGACCCAGTACTTC.

This sequence joins TRBV9 and TRBJ1-4; 7 positions match TRBD1. Trimming cost V 7 bases and J 0 bases; bases outside gene matches: 12. This CDR3 has 17 residues. CDR1 is SGDLS, CDR2 YYNGEE, per germline. This CDR3 is CASGARDSSPTNEKLFF. In DNA form, the CDR3 reads TGTGCCAGCGGCGCGAGGGACAGCTCCCCAACTAATGAAAAACTGTTTTTT. The variable domain in full, completed from reference TRBV9 and TRBJ1-4, reads DSGVTQTPKHLITATGQRVTLRCSPRSGDLSVYWYQQSLDQGLQFLIQYYNGEERAKGNILERFSAQQFPDLHSELNLSSLELGDSALYFCASGARDSSPTNEKLFFGSGTQLSVL.

The J gene is TRBJ2-4, the V gene TRBV5-1, with D possibly being TRBD1 (6 bases). Germline CDR1 and CDR2: SGHRS and YFSETQ. The CDR3 covers 14 residues. V was cut by 3 bases and J by 7 bases, with 14 bases left in between. Written as DNA, the CDR3 is TGCGCCAGCAGCTACGACTCGAGGGGGAACATTCAGTACTTC. Translated: CASSYDSRGNIQYF.

This clone was seen a single time. This chain connects TRBV30 to TRBJ1-1; TRBD1 matches at 7 bases. CDR3 length: 13 residues. Germline CDR1 and CDR2: GTSNPN and SVGIG (reference sequence). Trimming removed 5 bases from V and 0 bases from J; junction bases left unmatched: 3. As DNA, the CDR3 is TGTGCCTGGGGACAGGATATGAACACTGAAGCTTTCTTT. It codes for CAWGQDMNTEAFF.

The chain joins TRBV11-1 to TRBJ1-1; a weak D match, TRBD1 (5 bases). Trimming cost V 6 bases and J 4 bases, with 18 bases left between them. This CDR3 is 15 amino acids long. Germline V gene data show CDR1 as SGHAT and CDR2 as FQDESV (reference sequence). The CDR3 reads CASRPPFRVGTEAFF. The CDR3 DNA sequence: TGTGCCAGCAGGCCCCCCTTCAGGGTTGGCACTGAAGCTTTCTTT.

The gene calls are TRBV27 and TRBJ2-7; 11 bases are a match to TRBD2. This CDR3 has 16 residues. CDR1 is MNHEY and CDR2 is SMNVEV in the germline V gene (reference sequence). V shed 4 bases, J shed 6 bases, and the junction held 11 bases outside the gene matches. The CDR3: CASSSKGLAVASEQYF. The CDR3 DNA reads TGTGCCAGCAGTTCGAAGGGACTAGCGGTGGCAAGCGAGCAGTACTTC.

The chain uses TRBV5-4 and TRBJ1-2, with TRBD1 as a possible D gene (5 bases). V lost 4 bases and J 4 bases, leaving 14 bases between the germline ends. Germline V lookup: CDR1 SGHNT, CDR2 YYREEE (reference sequence). The CDR3 is 14 residues long. The CDR3 DNA reads as TGTGCCAGCAGCCCGGGTAGACAGCCCTATGGCTACACCTTC. The encoded protein is CASSPGRQPYGYTF.